This T cell receptor (beta chain) was found in a study of technical replicates of blood from a few donors. The CDR3 consists of 15 residues. Losses at the gene ends were 4 bases for V and 5 bases for J; bases not matched to a gene: 4. From germline, CDR1 is SGHTA and CDR2 FQGNSA. Sequencing was performed with immunoSEQ multiplex PCR; in TCRdb, only in-frame clones are kept and a portion is missing. The data hold approximately 65,000 clones, with more than 75% observed a single time. The V call is TRBV7-2, the J call TRBJ2-5; 13 nucleotides align to TRBD2. This clonotype was sampled from a human donor in good health. Some clones in this sample may be carry-over from other donors' samples. The sequencing input was PBMCs. CDR3 DNA sequence: TGTGCCAGCAGCTGGGGACTAGCGGGGCGTGAGACCCAGTACTTC. This translates into CASSWGLAGRETQYF.